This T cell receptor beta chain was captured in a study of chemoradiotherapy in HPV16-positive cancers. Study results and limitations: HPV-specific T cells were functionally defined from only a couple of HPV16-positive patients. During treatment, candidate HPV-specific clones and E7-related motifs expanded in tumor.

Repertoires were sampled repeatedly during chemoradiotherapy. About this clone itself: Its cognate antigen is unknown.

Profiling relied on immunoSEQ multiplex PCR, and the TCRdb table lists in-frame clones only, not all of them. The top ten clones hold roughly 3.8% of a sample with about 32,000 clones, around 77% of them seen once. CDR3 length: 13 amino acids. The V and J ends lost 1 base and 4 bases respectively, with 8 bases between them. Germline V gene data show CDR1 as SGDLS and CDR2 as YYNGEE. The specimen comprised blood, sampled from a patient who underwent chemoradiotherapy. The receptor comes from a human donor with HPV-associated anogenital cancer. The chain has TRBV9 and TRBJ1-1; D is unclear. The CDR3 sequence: CASSVSPSTEAFF. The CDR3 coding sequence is TGTGCCAGCAGCGTAAGCCCGAGCACTGAAGCTTTCTTT.